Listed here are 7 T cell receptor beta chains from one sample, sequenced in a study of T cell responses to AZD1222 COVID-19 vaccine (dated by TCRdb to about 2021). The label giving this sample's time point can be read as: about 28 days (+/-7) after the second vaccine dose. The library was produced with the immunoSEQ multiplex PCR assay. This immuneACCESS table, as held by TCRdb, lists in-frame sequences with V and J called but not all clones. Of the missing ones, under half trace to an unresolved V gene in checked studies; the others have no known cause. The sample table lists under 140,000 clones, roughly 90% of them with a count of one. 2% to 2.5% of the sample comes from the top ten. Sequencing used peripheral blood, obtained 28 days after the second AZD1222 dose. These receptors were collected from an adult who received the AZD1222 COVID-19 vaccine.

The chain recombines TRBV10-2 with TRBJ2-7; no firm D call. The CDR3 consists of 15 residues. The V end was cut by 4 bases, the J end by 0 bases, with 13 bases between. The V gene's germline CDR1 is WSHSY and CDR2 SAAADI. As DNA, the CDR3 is TGCGCCAGCAGTGCCCAGCATGGAAGCTCCTACGAGCAGTACTTC. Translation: CASSAQHGSSYEQYF.

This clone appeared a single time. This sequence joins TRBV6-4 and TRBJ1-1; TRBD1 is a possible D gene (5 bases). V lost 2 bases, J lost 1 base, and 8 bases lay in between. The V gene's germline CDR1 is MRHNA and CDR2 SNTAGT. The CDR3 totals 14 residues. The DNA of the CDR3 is TGTGCCAGCAGTGACGGGACCGAGAACACTGAAGCTTTCTTT. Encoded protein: CASSDGTENTEAFF.

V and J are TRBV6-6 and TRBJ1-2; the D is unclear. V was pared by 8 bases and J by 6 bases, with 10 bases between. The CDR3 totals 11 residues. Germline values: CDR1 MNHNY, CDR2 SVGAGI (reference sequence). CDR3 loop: CASGGFNGYTF. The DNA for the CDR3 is TGTGCCAGCGGTGGGTTTAATGGCTACACCTTC.

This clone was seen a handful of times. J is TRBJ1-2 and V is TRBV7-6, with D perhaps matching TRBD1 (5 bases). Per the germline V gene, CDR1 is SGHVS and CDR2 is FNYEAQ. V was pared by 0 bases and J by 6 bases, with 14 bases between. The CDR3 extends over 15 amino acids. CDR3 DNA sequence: TGTGCCAGCAGCTTAGCGCATAGGGGAAGTGATGGCTACACCTTC. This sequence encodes CASSLAHRGSDGYTF.

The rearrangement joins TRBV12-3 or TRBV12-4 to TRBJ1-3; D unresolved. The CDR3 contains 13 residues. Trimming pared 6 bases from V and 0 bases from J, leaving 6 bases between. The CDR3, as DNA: TGTGCCAGCAGCCGGGTCTCTGGAAACACCATATATTTT. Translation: CASSRVSGNTIYF.

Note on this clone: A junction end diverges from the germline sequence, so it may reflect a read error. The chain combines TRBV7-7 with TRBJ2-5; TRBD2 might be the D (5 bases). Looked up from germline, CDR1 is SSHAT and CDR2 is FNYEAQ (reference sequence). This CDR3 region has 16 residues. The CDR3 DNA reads TGTGCTAGCAGCTTAGCTATCGGGGTCCCCACAGAGACCCAGTACTTC. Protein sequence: CASSLAIGVPTETQYF.

For the CDR3, the DNA is TGTGCCAGCAGTGGTACAGGGGGGTGGGAGCAGTACTTC. This translates into CASSGTGGWEQYF. The rearrangement joins TRBV2 to TRBJ2-7; TRBD1 aligns across 8 bases. There are 13 residues in the CDR3. CDR1 and CDR2 from the germline V gene are SNHLY and FYNNEI. V lost 4 bases, J lost 7 bases, and 6 bases stayed unmatched.